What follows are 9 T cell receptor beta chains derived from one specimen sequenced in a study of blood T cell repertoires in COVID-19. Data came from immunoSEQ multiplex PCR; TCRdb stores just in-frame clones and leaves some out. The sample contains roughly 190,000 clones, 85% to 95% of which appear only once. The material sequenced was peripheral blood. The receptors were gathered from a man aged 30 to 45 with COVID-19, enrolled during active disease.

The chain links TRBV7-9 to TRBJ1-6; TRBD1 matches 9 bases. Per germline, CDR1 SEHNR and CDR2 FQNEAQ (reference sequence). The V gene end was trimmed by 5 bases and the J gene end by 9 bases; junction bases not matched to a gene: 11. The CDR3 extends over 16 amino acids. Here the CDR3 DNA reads TGTGCCAGCAGCCCGCCGGGACAGGGCAGATTTTCACCCCTCCACTTT. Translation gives CASSPPGQGRFSPLHF.

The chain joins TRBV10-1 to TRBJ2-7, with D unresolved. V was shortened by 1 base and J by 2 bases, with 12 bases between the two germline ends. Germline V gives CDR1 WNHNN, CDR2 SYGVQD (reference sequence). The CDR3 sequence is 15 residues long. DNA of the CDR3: TGCGCCAGCAGTGAGTTTACGGGTCCCGCCTACGAGCAGTACTTC. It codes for CASSEFTGPAYEQYF.

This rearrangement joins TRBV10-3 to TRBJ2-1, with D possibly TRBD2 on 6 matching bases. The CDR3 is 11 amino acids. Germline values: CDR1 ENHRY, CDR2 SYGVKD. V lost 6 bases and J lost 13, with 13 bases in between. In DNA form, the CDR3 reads TGTGCCATCAGGTCCCGGGACTCTCAGTTCTTC. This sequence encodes CAIRSRDSQFF.

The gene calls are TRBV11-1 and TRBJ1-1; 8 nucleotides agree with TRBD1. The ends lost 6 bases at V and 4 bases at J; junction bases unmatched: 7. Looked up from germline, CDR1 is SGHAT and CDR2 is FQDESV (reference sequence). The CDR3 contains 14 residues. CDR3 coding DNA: TGTGCCAGCAGGGCACAGGGGGGAGTCACTGAAGCTTTCTTT. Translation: CASRAQGGVTEAFF.

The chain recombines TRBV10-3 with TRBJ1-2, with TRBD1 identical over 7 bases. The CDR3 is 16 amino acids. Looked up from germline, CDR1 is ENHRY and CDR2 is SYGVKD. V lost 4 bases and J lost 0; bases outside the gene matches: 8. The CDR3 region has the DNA TGTGCCATCAGTGCGTTTACAGGGGAATCTAACTATGGCTACACCTTC. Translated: CAISAFTGESNYGYTF.

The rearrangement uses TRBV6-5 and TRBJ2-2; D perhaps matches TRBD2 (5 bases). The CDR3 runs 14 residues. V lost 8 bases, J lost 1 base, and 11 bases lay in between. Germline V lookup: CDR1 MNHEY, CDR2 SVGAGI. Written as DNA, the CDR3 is TGTGCCAGCGAGGGTCTTAGGAACACCGGGGAGCTGTTTTTT. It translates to CASEGLRNTGELFF.

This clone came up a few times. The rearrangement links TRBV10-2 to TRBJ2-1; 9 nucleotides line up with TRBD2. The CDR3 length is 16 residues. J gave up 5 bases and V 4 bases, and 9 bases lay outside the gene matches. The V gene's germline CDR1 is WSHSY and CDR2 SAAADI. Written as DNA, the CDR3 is TGCGCCAGCAGTGCAAGCGGGGGGCAAATTAACAATGAGCAGTTCTTC. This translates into CASSASGGQINNEQFF.

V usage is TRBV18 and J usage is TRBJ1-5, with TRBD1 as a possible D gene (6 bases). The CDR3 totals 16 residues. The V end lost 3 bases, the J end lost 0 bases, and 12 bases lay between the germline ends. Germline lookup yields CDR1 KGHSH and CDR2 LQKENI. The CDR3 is CASSPGQSLSNQPQHF. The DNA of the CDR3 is TGTGCCAGCTCACCCGGACAGAGTCTTAGCAATCAGCCCCAGCATTTT.

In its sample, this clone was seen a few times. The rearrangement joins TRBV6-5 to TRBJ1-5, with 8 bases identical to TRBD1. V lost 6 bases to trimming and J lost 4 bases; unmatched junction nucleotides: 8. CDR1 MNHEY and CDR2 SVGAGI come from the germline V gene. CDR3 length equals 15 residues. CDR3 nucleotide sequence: TGTGCCAGCAGACCCGACAGGGGCCCAAATCAGCCCCAGCATTTT. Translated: CASRPDRGPNQPQHF.